Each of the 30 T cell receptor beta chains below was sequenced from the same sample in a study of T cells expressing NK-cell markers. From the 5' RACE reads, TCRdb lists one entry per CDR3 protein and no DNA. In all, the sample yields some 460,000 distinct CDR3 sequences. The source material was blood T cells: a sorted CD56 or NKG2C T cell subset, CD4+ or CD8+ T cells, or bulk PBMC T cells (not recorded which). The receptors were sampled from a woman in her forties or fifties in good health.

CDR3 region: CATSDPTGDQNIQYF. The J gene is TRBJ2-4, the V gene TRBV24-1; TCRdb outputs TRBD1, but without DNA this stays unchecked. The CDR3 has 15 amino acids. Germline V gives CDR1 KGHDR, CDR2 SFDVKD.

The V gene is TRBV29-1, the J gene TRBJ2-1; the TCRdb D gene call, TRBD1, has no DNA to confirm it. The germline V gene has CDR1 SQVTM and CDR2 ANQGSEA. This CDR3 spans 17 amino acids. The CDR3 spells CSVRTGFGLPTKNEQFF.

J is TRBJ1-5 and V is TRBV5-1; no DNA is available, so the TRBD1 call from TCRdb remains unchecked. This CDR3 comprises 16 residues. The germline CDR1 and CDR2 sequences are SGHRS and YFSETQ. The chain's CDR3 is CASSLGGTGFNQPQHF.

J is TRBJ2-7 and V is TRBV11-2; the TCRdb call, TRBD2, lacks DNA for checking. Germline CDR1 SGHAT, CDR2 FQNNGV. The length of the CDR3 is 15 residues. This chain's CDR3 is CASSPHSGGREEQYF.

CDR3 in amino acids: CASSLRDRGQLETQYF. The V gene is TRBV4-1, the J gene TRBJ2-5; TCRdb designates TRBD1, a call that cannot be tested without DNA. Looked up from germline, CDR1 is MGHRA and CDR2 is YSYEKL. CDR3 length: 16 amino acids.

The chain couples TRBV29-1 to TRBJ2-3; there is no DNA to check the TCRdb D call of TRBD2. CDR3 length equals 15 residues. Looked up from germline, CDR1 is SQVTM and CDR2 is ANQGSEA. The CDR3 spells CSVPSGLAGTDTQYF.

V and J are TRBV5-4 and TRBJ2-3; TCRdb's D gene call, TRBD2, goes unchecked for lack of DNA. CDR1 is SGHNT and CDR2 is YYREEE in the germline V gene (reference sequence). The CDR3 is 15 amino acids. CDR3 protein: CASSPWSGSTDTQYF.

The V call is TRBV11-2, the J call TRBJ2-4; TCRdb names TRBD2, which stays unverified in the absence of DNA. The CDR3 contains 15 residues. CDR1 and CDR2 (germline): SGHAT, FQNNGV. CDR3 residues: CASSPPGASGARRYF.

The chain combines TRBV6-5 with TRBJ2-7. Germline values: CDR1 MNHEY, CDR2 SVGAGI. The CDR3 is 17 amino acids. The chain's CDR3 is CASSYSNPSGGSYEQYF.

CDR3 residues: CASSLAWMAGELFF. V is TRBV7-9 and J is TRBJ2-2. Germline values: CDR1 SEHNR, CDR2 FQNEAQ (reference sequence). The CDR3 is 14 residues long. The full variable domain, in which reference TRBV7-9 and TRBJ2-2 provide the parts outside the CDR3, is DTGVSQNPRHKITKRGQNVTFRCDPISEHNRLYWYRQTLGQGPEFLTYFQNEAQLEKSRLLSDRFSAERPKGSFSTLEIQRTEQGDSAMYLCASSLAWMAGELFFGEGSRLTVL.

This chain links TRBV4-1 with TRBJ2-1; TCRdb lists TRBD2, though no DNA is available to test this call. Germline V CDR1 and CDR2: MGHRA, YSYEKL. There are 21 residues in the CDR3. CDR3 loop: CASSLLSPGLAGASSYNEQFF.

The gene calls are TRBV6-5 and TRBJ2-5; TCRdb designates TRBD2, a call that cannot be tested without DNA. This CDR3 region has 15 residues. CDR1 is MNHEY and CDR2 is SVGAGI in the germline V gene. This CDR3 reads CASSAGLAGGETQYF.

The chain uses TRBV12-3 or TRBV12-4 and TRBJ1-4. The CDR3 sequence is 15 residues long. This CDR3 is CASSLHEEGREKLFF.

V usage is TRBV5-1 and J usage is TRBJ1-1. The CDR3 has 15 residues. Germline-derived CDR1 and CDR2 are SGHRS and YFSETQ. CDR3 loop: CASSSALAVSTEAFF.

This chain connects TRBV7-9 to TRBJ2-5; TCRdb reports TRBD1, a call that lacks DNA to check it against. CDR1 and CDR2 from the germline V gene are SEHNR and FQNEAQ (reference sequence). The CDR3 covers 16 residues. The CDR3 sequence: CASSLGGQGRQETQYF.

The chain uses TRBV4-2 and TRBJ2-1. Germline V lookup: CDR1 LGHNA, CDR2 YNFKEQ. The CDR3 length is 13 residues. The CDR3: CASSPPTRNEQFF.

CDR3 loop: CASSFGGPNGYTF. This chain uses TRBV7-9 with TRBJ1-2; absent DNA, TCRdb's TRBD1 call cannot be checked. The CDR3 totals 13 residues. Germline V gene sequence: CDR1 SEHNR, CDR2 FQNEAQ (reference sequence).

This chain connects TRBV14 to TRBJ2-1; TCRdb's D gene call, TRBD2, goes unchecked for lack of DNA. The V gene's germline CDR1 is SGHDN and CDR2 FVKESK. This CDR3 has 16 amino acids. CDR3 region: CASSRWTSGRLNEQFF.

The J gene is TRBJ1-2, the V gene TRBV9; as DNA is missing, the TRBD1 call by TCRdb cannot be tested. Germline V CDR1 and CDR2: SGDLS, YYNGEE. This CDR3 region has 15 residues. The CDR3 here is CASSLGPEPLWGYTF. Full variable domain (missing parts from reference TRBV9 and TRBJ1-2): DSGVTQTPKHLITATGQRVTLRCSPRSGDLSVYWYQQSLDQGLQFLIQYYNGEERAKGNILERFSAQQFPDLHSELNLSSLELGDSALYFCASSLGPEPLWGYTFGSGTRLTVV.

The rearrangement uses TRBV24-1 and TRBJ2-2; the D call of TRBD1 rests on TCRdb alone, since no DNA is present to check it. Germline V gene data show CDR1 as KGHDR and CDR2 as SFDVKD. The CDR3 totals 15 residues. CDR3 residues: CATSDSGTGPGELFF.

This chain connects TRBV27 to TRBJ2-6; lacking DNA, the TRBD1 call made by TCRdb goes unchecked. CDR3 length: 17 residues. The germline V gene encodes CDR1 MNHEY and CDR2 SMNVEV (reference sequence). The CDR3 region is CASRRTGVEAGANVLTF.

The rearrangement joins TRBV20-1 to TRBJ1-4. Germline-derived CDR1 and CDR2 are DFQATT and SNEGSKA (reference sequence). There are 15 residues in the CDR3. The CDR3 loop reads CSASHGTSLDEKLFF.

This rearrangement joins TRBV12-3 or TRBV12-4 to TRBJ2-1; TCRdb's D gene call, TRBD2, goes unchecked for lack of DNA. This CDR3 is 14 amino acids long. The CDR3 loop reads CASRAFSENNEQFF.

V gene TRBV28 combines with J gene TRBJ1-6. Germline V CDR1 and CDR2: MDHEN, SYDVKM. The CDR3 loop spans 18 amino acids. The CDR3 loop is CASRISMVGSSYNSPLHF.

This chain links TRBV2 with TRBJ2-1; the D call from TCRdb, TRBD1, cannot be confirmed without DNA. CDR3 size: 12 residues. The germline V gene has CDR1 SNHLY and CDR2 FYNNEI. The CDR3 region is CASIPGGVKQFF.

The chain has TRBV11-2 and TRBJ2-3; checking the TCRdb D call of TRBD1 is not possible without DNA. Germline V CDR1 and CDR2: SGHAT, FQNNGV. The CDR3 length is 16 residues. The CDR3 here is CASSLTGGGGPDTQYF.

The J gene is TRBJ1-5, the V gene TRBV11-2. CDR3 length equals 17 residues. Germline CDR1 is SGHAT and CDR2 is FQNNGV. The CDR3 loop reads CASSLGRGGKGNQPQHF.

Here the CDR3 reads CASSRTIAGAGNIQYF. J is TRBJ2-4 and V is TRBV5-6; TCRdb's D call of TRBD2 is untestable without DNA. This CDR3 spans 16 amino acids. CDR1 and CDR2 from the germline V gene are SGHDT and YYEEEE. The complete variable domain, with remaining parts taken from reference TRBV5-6 and TRBJ2-4, reads DAGVTQSPTHLIKTRGQQVTLRCSPKSGHDTVSWYQQALGQGPQFIFQYYEEEERQRGNFPDRFSGHQFPNYSSELNVNALLLGDSALYLCASSRTIAGAGNIQYFGAGTRLSVL.

J is TRBJ2-1 and V is TRBV20-1; TCRdb picks TRBD2, but there is no DNA to check that call. Germline values: CDR1 DFQATT, CDR2 SNEGSKA (reference sequence). The CDR3 extends over 14 amino acids. The CDR3 loop is CSAASRPLGGEQFF.

V and J are TRBV20-1 and TRBJ1-2. This CDR3 comprises 13 residues. Per germline, CDR1 DFQATT and CDR2 SNEGSKA (reference sequence). The CDR3 spells CSARGERLYGYTF.